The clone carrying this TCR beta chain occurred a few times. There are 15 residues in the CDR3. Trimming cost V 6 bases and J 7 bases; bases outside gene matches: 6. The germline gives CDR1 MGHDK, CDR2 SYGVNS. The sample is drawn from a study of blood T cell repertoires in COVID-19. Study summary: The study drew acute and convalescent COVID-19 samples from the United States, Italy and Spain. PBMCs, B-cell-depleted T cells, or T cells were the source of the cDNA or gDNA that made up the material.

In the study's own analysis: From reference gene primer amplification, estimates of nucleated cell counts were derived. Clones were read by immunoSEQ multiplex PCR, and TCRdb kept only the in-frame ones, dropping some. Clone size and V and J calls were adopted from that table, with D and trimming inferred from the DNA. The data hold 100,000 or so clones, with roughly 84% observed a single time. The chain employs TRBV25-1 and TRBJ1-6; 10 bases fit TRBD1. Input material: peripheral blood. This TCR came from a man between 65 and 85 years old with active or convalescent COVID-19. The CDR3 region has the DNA TGTGCCAGCAGGAGGACAGGGGGTAGGAATTCACCCCTCCACTTT. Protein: CASRRTGGRNSPLHF. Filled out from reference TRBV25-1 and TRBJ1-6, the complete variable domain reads EADIYQTPRYLVIGTGKKITLECSQTMGHDKMYWYQQDPGMELHLIHYSYGVNSTEKGDLSSESTVSRIRTEHFPLTLESARPSHTSQYLCASRRTGGRNSPLHFGNGTRLTVT.